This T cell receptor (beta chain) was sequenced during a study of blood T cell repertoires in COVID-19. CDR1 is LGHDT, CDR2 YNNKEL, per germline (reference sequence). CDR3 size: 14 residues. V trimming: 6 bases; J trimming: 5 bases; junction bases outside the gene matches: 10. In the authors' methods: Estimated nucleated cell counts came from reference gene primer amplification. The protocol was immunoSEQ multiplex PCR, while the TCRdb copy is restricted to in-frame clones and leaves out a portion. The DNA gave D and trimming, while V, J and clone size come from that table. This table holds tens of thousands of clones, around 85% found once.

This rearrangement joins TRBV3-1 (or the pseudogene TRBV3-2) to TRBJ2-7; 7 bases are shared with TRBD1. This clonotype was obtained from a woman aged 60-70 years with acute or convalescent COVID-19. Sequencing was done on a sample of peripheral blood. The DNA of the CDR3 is TGTGCCAGCAGTTCGGGCGGACAGGTCAACGAGCAGTACTTC. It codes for CASSSGGQVNEQYF.